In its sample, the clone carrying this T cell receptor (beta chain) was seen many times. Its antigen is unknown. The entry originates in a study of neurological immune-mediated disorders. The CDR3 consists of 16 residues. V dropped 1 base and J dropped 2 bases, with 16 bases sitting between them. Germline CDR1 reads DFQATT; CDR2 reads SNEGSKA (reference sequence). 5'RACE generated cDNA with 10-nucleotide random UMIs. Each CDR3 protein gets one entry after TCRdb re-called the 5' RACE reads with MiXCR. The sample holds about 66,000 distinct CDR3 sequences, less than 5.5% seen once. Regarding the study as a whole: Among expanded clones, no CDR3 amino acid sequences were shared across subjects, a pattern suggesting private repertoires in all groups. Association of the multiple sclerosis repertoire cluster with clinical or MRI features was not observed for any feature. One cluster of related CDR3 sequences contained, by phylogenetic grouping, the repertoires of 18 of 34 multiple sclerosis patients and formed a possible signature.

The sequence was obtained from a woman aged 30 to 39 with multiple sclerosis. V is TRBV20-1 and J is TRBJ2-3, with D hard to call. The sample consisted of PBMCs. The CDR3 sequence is CSARAPPQENTDTQYF. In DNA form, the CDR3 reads TGCAGTGCTAGAGCCCCCCCCCAGGAGAACACAGATACGCAGTATTTT.